This TCR beta chain appears in the sequencing data of a study of shared clonotypes between healthy human individuals. V was cut by 4 bases and J by 6 bases, with 13 bases left in between. Germline loops: CDR1 SGHRS, CDR2 YFSETQ. The CDR3 is 14 amino acids. The assay was run at deep level. Some clones are missing from TCRdb's copy, which holds only in-frame ones; the method was immunoSEQ multiplex PCR. Of more than 2 million clones listed, 90% to 96% were seen once; the top ten hold 0.1% to 0.15%. The sequence came from a man between 18 and 29 years old in good health. Sequenced: naive CD4+ T cells sorted from blood. Subset: CD45RA+ positively selected. This chain joins TRBV5-1 and TRBJ2-2, with D possibly being TRBD2 (7 bases). The CDR3 nucleotides are TGCGCCAGCAGCCCCGGAGGGGGGGCCGGGGAGCTGTTTTTT. Translating gives CASSPGGGAGELFF.